This TCR beta chain was recorded in a study of tumor-infiltrating lymphocytes in primary liver carcinoma (dated by TCRdb to about 2017). In the study overall: Surgical resection was performed in China between November 2015 and 2016 on 5 or 6 patients with histopathologically diagnosed primary liver carcinoma. Of the five patients, three men and two women aged 30 to 69 years, four had hepatocellular carcinoma and one had combined HCC and intrahepatic cholangiocarcinoma. Tumors of the five patients were stage T1-T3 N0M0 with maximum diameters of roughly 4.2 to 11 cm. Samples yielded roughly 3.65 to 7.5 million productive TCRbeta reads; read depth did not differ significantly between tissue types. For each liver tumor, the study sampled five regions along with adjacent normal tissue and blood, and applied TCRbeta repertoire sequencing, expression microarrays and whole-exome sequencing. A total of roughly 35 specimens from 5 patients underwent TCRbeta repertoire sequencing, comprising roughly 25 tumor regions, 5 adjacent noncancerous liver tissues and 5 peripheral blood samples. Reproducibility between technical replicate repertoires was high, with correlation coefficients above 0.95 and mean shared-clone rates about 0.9. The study at large found these results: A significantly larger repertoire fraction was made up by the top 250 clones in tumors than in blood (p = 0.039). With just five patients in the study, the authors point out that the findings should be validated in a larger study. Only the TCR beta chain was sequenced, which likely underestimates true repertoire diversity because unpaired alpha chains were not captured. Comparison of CD4+ and CD8+ T cell repertoires was precluded by the use of bulk unsorted samples. Repertoire overlap was found to be higher between tumor regions (mean approximately 36%) than between tumor-adjacent (roughly 17%) or tumor-blood (around 15%) pairs, consistent with antigen-driven expansion.

About this clonotype itself: Its antigen is currently not known. Sequence at one end of the junction differs from germline and may be a read error.

Using a constant-region primer and ProtoScript II reverse transcriptase, TCRbeta-specific cDNA was reverse-transcribed from about 540 ng total RNA. Construction of the TCRbeta libraries relied on three nested rounds of multiplex PCR, following a slightly modified ARM-PCR procedure. Multiplex TRBV1-TRBV30 forward primers and a Cbeta reverse primer were used in the first two PCR rounds, each of which was run for around 10 cycles. A final 25-cycle PCR with Deep VentR polymerase added sample barcodes and Illumina adapters. Before sequencing, amplicons between 200 and 500 bp were purified from gel using a QIAquick gel extraction kit. TCRbeta amplicons were sequenced on an Illumina HiSeq 2500 with 250-bp paired-end reads. Under the source paper's analysis protocol: Reads were quality-trimmed with Trimmomatic v0.33, and paired reads were merged with FLASH v1.2.11 to recover full CDR3 sequences. V, D and J germline segments were assigned to the rearranged TCRbeta sequences using MiGEC v1.2.1b. Clonotype statistics and Shannon-Wiener diversity indices were computed with VDJtools v1.0.0. Except for diversity analysis, only the 250 most abundant clonotypes of each sample were used in subsequent analyses to reduce sampling bias. In TCRdb, the public reads were trimmed at Q25 with fastp and aligned with MiXCR, with productive beta chains retained. Rows with a matching CDR3 protein are joined into one entry that keeps the most common DNA and genes. Clone size and V and J calls follow TCRdb, not the original study. Present in this sample are approximately 330,000 distinct CDR3 sequences, 65% of which were seen just once. The top ten hold about 6.1% of the sample.

RNA from unsorted whole blood was extracted with TRIzol reagent, and germline DNA was obtained with the DNeasy Blood & Tissue kit. Chronic HBV infection was present in the patients, and the patients were treatment-naive at sampling. Before surgery, 4 to 5 milliliters of peripheral blood were collected into K2EDTA tubes. The CDR3 runs 15 amino acids, cysteine and phenylalanine included. Of the read, only the CDR3 DNA is kept; its 45 bases are in frame from base 1. The germline V gene (reference sequence) supplies CDR1 DFQATT and CDR2 SNEGSKA. The sequence is built from TRBV20-1 and TRBJ2-3, and perhaps TRBD2 as D gene, on 6 matching bases. Sequencing was done on a sample of peripheral blood. This TCR derives from a middle-aged man with primary liver carcinoma and hepatitis B virus infection. At the DNA level, the sequence is TGCAGTGCACACCAGCGAAGGGGAGGCACAGATACACAGTATTTT. It is translated as CSAHQRRGGTDTQYF.